This T cell receptor beta chain is drawn from a study of spatial heterogeneity in lung cancer (dated by TCRdb to the late 2010s). As for the study more broadly: Samples were obtained from approximately 76 patients with early-stage, untreated non-small cell lung cancer from the lung TRACERx cohort. Follow-up PBMC samples were sequenced whenever available, with a median time to follow-up of approximately 2 years after resection. More beta-chain than alpha-chain transcripts were consistently detected, likely reflecting higher beta-chain transcript abundance. In the raw uncorrected reads, each unique combination of TCR and UMI appeared on average more than ten times. The study quantitatively compared TCR alpha and beta repertoires across multiple tumor regions, matched nontumor lung and blood in non-small cell lung cancer. Nonsynonymous mutation counts, determined by whole-exome sequencing of tumor tissue, were related to TCR repertoire features. At surgery, hundreds of tumor regions, around 64 matched nontumor lung samples and 56 PBMC samples were TCR-sequenced for both alpha and beta chains.

Summary of the overall study and its limitations: Ubiquitous expanded tumor TCRs were detected in blood more often at tumor resection than at routine follow-up. Only 14 patients were included in comparisons of baseline and follow-up blood repertoires. Additional single-cell paired TCR alpha and beta sequencing was considered necessary to confirm, at a functional level, the hypothesis that regional TCRs recognize regional mutations.

Library generation was performed with 5' RACE. The reads were generated on a NextSeq 500. To allow correction of PCR and sequencing errors, the TCR library protocol tagged every TCR cDNA molecule with a unique molecular identifier. Per the source publication's procedure: Decombinator tools were used for TCR identification, UMI-based error correction and CDR3 extraction. TCRs above a frequency of 2 per 1,000, corresponding to the top 1% of the tumor frequency distribution, were defined as expanded. Renyi diversity was computed with the R vegan package after each repertoire had been subsampled 100 times to 5,000 TCRs. CDR3 similarity networks were constructed using string-kernel similarity of amino acid triplets, with links drawn between CDR3s whose pairwise similarity was above 0.82. TCRdb cleaned the public reads at Q25 with fastp, built clones with MiXCR and kept in-frame beta chains. Every CDR3 protein is listed once, alongside the most common genes and DNA of its rows. For this entry, the V and J calls and clone size follow TCRdb and not the study's own pipeline. This sample is represented by some 10,000 distinct CDR3 sequences; 10% of them were singletons. Together, the top ten hold under 40% of the sample.

Between the V and J ends, shortened by 4 bases and 5 bases respectively, the junction contains 12 bases. From the cysteine up to the phenylalanine, the CDR3 has a length of 15 residues. The sequence is cut down to CDR3 DNA, 45 bases in frame from base 1. The germline V gene specifies MDHEN as CDR1 and SYDVKM as CDR2. Sample time point, as interpreted from the label and publication: blood at routine non-recurrence follow-up after resection. Without any cell sorting, TCR sequencing was performed on whole RNA extracted either from tumor and nontumor lung tissue or from cryopreserved PBMC samples. A patient was chosen for TCR sequencing only when enough RNA was available from at least two tumor regions. As concerns this clonotype: Its antigen is currently not known. There are no base qualities to consult, and no much larger clone falls within one base.

The rearranged chain carries TRBV28 and TRBJ2-6, with the D gene not clear enough to name. This clonotype was sampled from a female donor with early-stage non-small cell lung cancer. The sample consisted of PBMCs, taken at follow-up. The CDR3 amino acid sequence is: CASSSSFTRANVLTF. The nucleotides read TGTGCCAGCAGTTCAAGCTTTACGAGGGCCAACGTCCTGACTTTC.